The clone carrying this TCR beta chain was seen once. The antigen remains undetermined. V lost 5 bases and J 2 bases, leaving 9 bases between the germline ends. CDR3 length: 13 residues. Germline loops: CDR1 KGHSH, CDR2 LQKENI. The data were taken from a study of vaccination and CD4 T cells after COVID-19. As for the study in general: Across the group, participants received two doses of either BNT162b2 or mRNA-1273 vaccine. Stimulation of cells relied on overlapping spike peptides derived from SARS-CoV-2, HCoV-NL63, HCoV-OC43 and HCoV-229E.

Sequenced with the Oncomine TCR Beta short-read assay was DNA taken from cultured CD4+ T cells. The template was genomic DNA from cultured CD4+ T cells. From the PCR reads, TCRdb called clonotypes with MiXCR, one entry per CDR3 protein. Of about 6,600 distinct CDR3 sequences in the sample, 40% to 55% were seen once. Specified treatment: approximately nine-day PBMC culture with coronavirus spike peptide pools or control peptides (ViraFEST assay). The unexposed donor gave CD4+ T cells before the COVID-19 pandemic (2011-2018). Study findings and constraints: For SARS-CoV-2-reactive clonotypes, the median went from about 22 to 38, a nonsignificant increase.

The chain recombines TRBV18 with TRBJ1-2, with a tentative D call TRBD1 (5 bases). The sequenced sample was CD4+ T cells from blood, cultured in vitro. The TCR sequence derives from a human donor in good health. CDR3 residues: CASSIEGNYGYTF. CDR3 nucleotides: TGTGCCAGCTCAATAGAGGGGAACTATGGCTACACCTTC. Full variable domain (outside the CDR3, taken from reference TRBV18 and TRBJ1-2): NAGVMQNPRHLVRRRGQEARLRCSPMKGHSHVYWYRQLPEEGLKFMVYLQKENIIDESGMPKERFSAEFPKEGPSILRIQQVVRGDSAAYFCASSIEGNYGYTFGSGTRLTVV.